One and the same sample provided the 13 T cell receptor beta chains below, sequenced in a study of CD8 T cells in ankylosing spondylitis. TCRdb processed the 5' RACE reads anew with MiXCR; each CDR3 protein has one entry. The data show just over 350,000 distinct CDR3 sequences, with 20% seen just once and 13% held by the top ten. Specimen: blood, either unsorted or a sorted T cell fraction (not recorded which). The receptor source for this set is a male donor with ankylosing spondylitis or in good health (not recorded which).

This chain joins TRBV3-1 and TRBJ2-3; 9 positions match TRBD2. V lost 11 bases, J lost 2 bases, and 17 bases stayed unmatched. The germline V gene has CDR1 LGHDT and CDR2 YNNKEL (reference sequence). This CDR3 has 17 amino acids. The CDR3 region has the DNA TGTGCCTCCAGCCAAGATCTTCTAGCGGGGTCCACAGATACGCAGTATTTT. Its translation is CASSQDLLAGSTDTQYF.

V usage is TRBV15 and J usage is TRBJ2-1, with TRBD1 matching 7 bases. The J segment lost 5 bases and the V segment lost 6 bases, leaving 4 bases of the junction unmatched. Germline loops: CDR1 LNHNV, CDR2 YYDKDF (reference sequence). This CDR3 is 13 amino acids long. The CDR3 DNA reads as TGTGCCACCAGGCCGGGACAGCACAATGAGCAGTTCTTC. As protein: CATRPGQHNEQFF.

The V and J genes are TRBV19 and TRBJ2-7; 7 nucleotides align to TRBD1. The germline CDR1 and CDR2 sequences are LNHDA and SQIVND (reference sequence). V lost 1 base, J lost 6 bases, and 6 bases stayed unmatched. This CDR3 region has 14 residues. In DNA, the CDR3 is TGTGCCAGTAGTATAGGAGAGGGGGCCGGCGAGCAGTACTTC. The encoded protein is CASSIGEGAGEQYF.

The genes are TRBV3-1 and TRBJ2-3, with 7 positions matching TRBD2. V lost 2 bases and J lost 4; bases outside the gene matches: 12. The CDR3 length is 17 residues. Germline assignment: CDR1 LGHDT and CDR2 YNNKEL (reference sequence). The CDR3 sequence is CASSQFAGTTPSDTQYF. The CDR3 region has the DNA TGTGCCAGCAGCCAATTCGCCGGGACTACCCCCTCAGATACGCAGTATTTT.

The chain joins TRBV20-1 to TRBJ2-1, with D possibly TRBD2 on 6 matching bases. Germline V lookup: CDR1 DFQATT, CDR2 SNEGSKA (reference sequence). This CDR3 contains 13 residues. CDR3 sequence (DNA): TGCAGCGGGTGGAGGGCTTCCTACAATGAGCAGTTCTTC. Translation: CSGWRASYNEQFF.

In this sample, this clonotype turned up a few times. The V gene is TRBV6-5, the J gene TRBJ1-4; D not resolved. The CDR3 consists of 12 residues. V was shortened by 4 bases and J by 10 bases, with 10 bases between the two germline ends. Germline loops: CDR1 MNHEY, CDR2 SVGAGI. DNA for the CDR3: TGTGCCAGCAGTTCTCCTGAAGGAAAACTGTTTTTT. Protein: CASSSPEGKLFF.

The CDR3 coding sequence is TGTGCCAGCAGTTTGGGGGACACCCGCCCCGCGCTCTATGGCTACACCTTC. Translated, it gives CASSLGDTRPALYGYTF. The J gene is TRBJ1-2, the V gene TRBV12-3 or TRBV12-4; TRBD1 might be the D (6 bases). This CDR3 contains 17 residues. The V gene lost 3 bases and the J gene lost 4 bases, with 21 bases spanning the gap.

This clonotype has a handful of counts. The chain recombines TRBV25-1 with TRBJ1-2; the D is unclear. The V gene's germline CDR1 is MGHDK and CDR2 SYGVNS. This CDR3 contains 12 residues. V lost 0 bases to trimming and J lost 7 bases, with 6 bases between them. The CDR3 protein is CASSEYFGGYTF. CDR3 bases: TGTGCCAGCAGTGAATACTTTGGTGGCTACACCTTC.

This clonotype was found a few times. The chain recombines TRBV10-2 with TRBJ2-3; TRBD2 matches 16 bases. The trim removed 7 bases at V and 6 bases at J, leaving 19 bases unmatched. This CDR3 spans 20 amino acids. Germline V gives CDR1 WSHSY, CDR2 SAAADI. The CDR3 sequence is CASKEPGLAGGGLLVDTQYF. CDR3 in DNA: TGCGCCAGCAAGGAACCGGGACTAGCGGGGGGGGGTCTCTTGGTGGATACGCAGTATTTT.

V usage is TRBV12-3 or TRBV12-4 and J usage is TRBJ2-7; D is ambiguous. V was pared by 3 bases and J by 0 bases, with 9 bases between. The CDR3 has 14 amino acids. CDR3 sequence (DNA): TGTGCCAGCAGTTTGGCACCTAACTCCTACGAGCAGTACTTC. Protein: CASSLAPNSYEQYF.

This chain joins TRBV6-1 and TRBJ2-7; TRBD1 matches at 9 bases. Unmatched junction bases numbered 9, after V lost 5 bases and J lost 4 bases. Germline V CDR1 and CDR2: MNHNS, SASEGT. The CDR3 is 15 residues long. The CDR3 DNA follows: TGTGCCAGCAGTCTTAGGGGACAGGGTTGGTACGAGCAGTACTTC. Residues: CASSLRGQGWYEQYF.

In this sample, this clonotype turned up many times. The chain carries TRBV5-5 and TRBJ2-4; 9 bases agree with TRBD1. Per the germline V gene, CDR1 is SGHKS and CDR2 is YYEKEE (reference sequence). The length of the CDR3 is 17 residues. V trimming: 4 bases; J trimming: 5 bases; junction bases outside the gene matches: 13. Here the CDR3 reads CASSAYVGTGRQNIQYF. The CDR3 DNA is TGTGCCAGCAGCGCGTACGTAGGGACAGGGAGACAAAACATTCAGTACTTC.

The genes are TRBV4-1 and TRBJ2-1, with TRBD2 matching over 9 bases. The CDR3 covers 19 residues. Losses at the gene ends were 3 bases for V and 0 bases for J; bases not matched to a gene: 12. CDR1 and CDR2 (germline): MGHRA, YSYEKL. CDR3 amino acids: CASSHETSGWGHSYNEQFF. The CDR3 DNA reads TGCGCCAGCAGCCACGAGACTAGCGGATGGGGGCACTCCTACAATGAGCAGTTCTTC.